What follows are 3 T cell receptor beta chains derived from one specimen sequenced in a study of blood T cell repertoires in COVID-19. The repertoire was sequenced with immunoSEQ multiplex PCR; TCRdb's copy has only in-frame clones and lacks some. The sample consists of approximately 350,000 clones, more than 70% of them appearing once. Sequenced sample: peripheral blood. Receptor source: a woman in her twenties or thirties with COVID-19, enrolled during active disease.

In its sample, this clone was seen once. The V gene is TRBV5-5, the J gene TRBJ1-1; TRBD1 agrees at 9 bases. The CDR3 is 14 residues long. From germline, CDR1 is SGHKS and CDR2 YYEKEE (reference sequence). Losses at the gene ends were 5 bases for V and 3 bases for J; bases not matched to a gene: 5. CDR3 in DNA: TGTGCCAGCAGGGGACAGGGTGTGGACACTGAAGCTTTCTTT. As protein: CASRGQGVDTEAFF.

The rearrangement joins TRBV20-1 to TRBJ2-7; 7 bases match TRBD2. The V segment lost 3 bases and the J segment 2 bases; nucleotides outside the gene matches: 10. Germline V lookup: CDR1 DFQATT, CDR2 SNEGSKA (reference sequence). The CDR3 totals 15 residues. CDR3 residues: CSASFSGGGAYEQYF. DNA for the CDR3: TGCAGTGCTAGTTTCTCTGGGGGGGGAGCCTACGAGCAGTACTTC.

This chain uses TRBV14 with TRBJ2-3, with D maybe TRBD2 (6 bases). This CDR3 has 13 amino acids. With 5 bases removed from V and 1 base from J, the gap between germline ends came to 7 bases. Germline V gene lookup returns CDR1 SGHDN and CDR2 FVKESK. CDR3 DNA: TGTGCCAGCAGCAAGCGGGGCACAGATACGCAGTATTTT. It yields the protein CASSKRGTDTQYF.